The 19 T cell receptor beta chains reported below all come from one sample, sequenced in a study of beta chain features in type 1 diabetes (dated by TCRdb to the late 2010s). Library construction relied on the immunoSEQ multiplex PCR assay. The entire amount of isolated RNA was reverse transcribed using the High Capacity cDNA Reverse Transcription Kit, so the sequenced TCRB transcripts were expressed ones. TCRdb limited this immuneACCESS table to in-frame rearrangements with V and J called. A share of clones is missing; checked studies link under half to unresolved V genes, and the rest is unexplained. This sample lists 850,000 to 900,000 clones; 15% to 20% were detected once. Of the sample, 0.02% to 0.03% falls within the top ten clones. Sequenced: naive CD4+ T cells from blood. Reading the label with the study, this specimen's cell subset or site is: true naive CD4+ T cells. These receptors were obtained from a woman younger than 30 in good health.

The rearrangement links TRBV19 to TRBJ1-1; 9 bases map to TRBD1. Germline V gene data show CDR1 as LNHDA and CDR2 as SQIVND (reference sequence). There are 14 residues in the CDR3. The junction had 4 bases not matched to a gene; V was cut back by 2 bases and J by 6 bases. CDR3 nucleotide sequence: TGTGCCAGTAGTATACGGGGACAGGGAGCTGAAGCTTTCTTT. Amino acid sequence: CASSIRGQGAEAFF.

V gene TRBV9 combines with J gene TRBJ2-5; no clear D gene. CDR1 is SGDLS, CDR2 YYNGEE, per germline. The CDR3 is made up of 14 amino acids. The V gene lost 4 bases and the J gene lost 0 bases, with 10 bases spanning the gap. In DNA form, the CDR3 reads TGTGCCAGCAGCTTATCTCGGTACCAAGAGACCCAGTACTTC. Translated, it gives CASSLSRYQETQYF.

V is TRBV7-2 and J is TRBJ2-1; 7 nucleotides line up with TRBD1. This CDR3 has 13 residues. V gave up 0 bases and J gave up 15 bases; unmatched junction bases: 8. Germline V gene lookup returns CDR1 SGHTA and CDR2 FQGNSA. CDR3 DNA: TGTGCCAGCAGCTTAGCCCACGAGACAGGGCTGTTCTTC. It is translated as CASSLAHETGLFF.

The rearrangement joins TRBV9 to TRBJ2-2, with unresolved D. The CDR3 has 14 residues. V dropped 0 bases and J dropped 8 bases, with 11 bases sitting between them. Germline V gene lookup returns CDR1 SGDLS and CDR2 YYNGEE. This chain's CDR3 is CASSVEFLKGELFF. DNA of the CDR3: TGTGCCAGCAGCGTAGAATTTCTAAAGGGGGAGCTGTTTTTT. Supplemented by reference TRBV9 and TRBJ2-2, the full variable domain reads DSGVTQTPKHLITATGQRVTLRCSPRSGDLSVYWYQQSLDQGLQFLIQYYNGEERAKGNILERFSAQQFPDLHSELNLSSLELGDSALYFCASSVEFLKGELFFGEGSRLTVL.

This clone was counted only a few times. The rearrangement joins TRBV28 to TRBJ2-1; 9 bases align to TRBD2. The CDR3 spans 16 residues. With 1 base clipped from V and 4 bases from J, the junction kept 5 bases outside the gene matches. CDR1 is MDHEN, CDR2 SYDVKM, per germline. CDR3 DNA: TGTGCCAGCAGTTTATTATTCCTAGCGGGGTACAATGAGCAGTTCTTC. It yields the protein CASSLLFLAGYNEQFF.

This clone was detected a few times. The chain employs TRBV20-1 and TRBJ2-1, with no clear D. V lost 8 bases, J lost 8 bases, and 13 bases lay in between. CDR3 length: 11 residues. Germline CDR1 DFQATT, CDR2 SNEGSKA (reference sequence). The CDR3 here is CSSRDRDEQFF. The CDR3 DNA reads as TGCAGTTCCAGAGATAGGGATGAGCAGTTCTTC.

This clone was counted a few times. The chain links TRBV18 to TRBJ1-2, with D uncertain. V lost 2 bases and J 8 bases, leaving 15 bases between the germline ends. The length of the CDR3 is 14 residues. Germline V CDR1 and CDR2: KGHSH, LQKENI. The CDR3 coding sequence is TGTGCCAGCTCACCAAAGTCAGGAGAAGGCGGCTACACCTTC. Residues: CASSPKSGEGGYTF.

J is TRBJ2-1 and V is TRBV9, with a weak D call TRBD1 (6 bases). Trimming removed 0 bases from V and 6 bases from J, with 13 bases in between. The germline V gene has CDR1 SGDLS and CDR2 YYNGEE. CDR3 size: 15 residues. The CDR3 spells CASSVVGTLGNEQFF. CDR3 DNA: TGTGCCAGCAGCGTAGTTGGGACACTAGGCAATGAGCAGTTCTTC.

The chain carries TRBV29-1 and TRBJ2-4; D possibly corresponds to TRBD2 (5 bases). Trimming took off 6 bases at V and 1 base at J, with 10 bases between the two ends. This CDR3 spans 13 amino acids. Germline-derived CDR1 and CDR2 are SQVTM and ANQGSEA. In nucleotides, the CDR3 is TGCAGCGTGGGCGGGCGGGCCAAAAACATTCAGTACTTC. Residues: CSVGGRAKNIQYF.

This clone has just a few counts. The rearrangement uses TRBV9 and TRBJ1-2; D is ambiguous. Trimming removed 4 bases at V and 3 bases at J, with 13 bases between. Germline values: CDR1 SGDLS, CDR2 YYNGEE. The CDR3 is made up of 14 amino acids. The CDR3 DNA follows: TGTGCCAGCAGCCCCCGCGGGATCGACTATGGCTACACCTTC. Amino acid sequence: CASSPRGIDYGYTF.

The chain uses TRBV7-9 and TRBJ1-4, with 7 bases matching TRBD1. Germline V lookup: CDR1 SEHNR, CDR2 FQNEAQ (reference sequence). This CDR3 has 16 amino acids. V was clipped by 5 bases and J by 2 bases; unmatched bases: 8. This CDR3 is CASSPRAGGTNEKLFF. As DNA, the CDR3 is TGTGCCAGCAGCCCTCGGGCAGGGGGGACTAATGAAAAACTGTTTTTT.

The chain combines TRBV20-1 with TRBJ1-2; D is uncertain. Trimming stripped 6 bases from V and 3 bases from J, with 8 bases between. This CDR3 is built from 11 residues. Per germline, CDR1 DFQATT and CDR2 SNEGSKA (reference sequence). Here the CDR3 reads CSAQGYYGYTF. Written as DNA, the CDR3 is TGCAGTGCCCAAGGTTACTATGGCTACACCTTC.

Turning to this clone: An end of the junction differs from the germline gene, which may be a read error. This chain connects TRBV9 to TRBJ2-7; D perhaps matches TRBD1 (7 bases). The CDR3 loop spans 16 amino acids. Germline V gene sequence: CDR1 SGDLS, CDR2 YYNGEE. CDR3 protein: CANSARGDMSSYEQYF. CDR3 coding DNA: TGTGCCAACAGCGCCAGGGGGGACATGAGCTCCTACGAGCAGTACTTC. The full variable domain, completed using reference TRBV9 and TRBJ2-7, is DSGVTQTPKHLITATGQRVTLRCSPRSGDLSVYWYQQSLDQGLQFLIQYYNGEERAKGNILERFSAQQFPDLHSELNLSSLELGDSALYFCANSARGDMSSYEQYFGPGTRLTVT.

This clone showed up just a few times. CDR3 residues: CASSPQRVGETQYF. Here the CDR3 DNA reads TGTGCCAGCTCACCACAACGTGTTGGAGAGACCCAGTACTTC. This chain connects TRBV18 to TRBJ2-5; D uncertain. CDR1 and CDR2 (germline): KGHSH, LQKENI. Trimming cost V 1 base and J 4 bases, with 10 bases left between them. This CDR3 comprises 14 residues.

A few counts support this clone. The rearrangement uses TRBV7-9 and TRBJ2-1; D gene unclear. CDR1 is SEHNR and CDR2 is FQNEAQ in the germline V gene (reference sequence). The ends were cut back, 5 bases at V and 7 bases at J, with 12 bases in the middle. This CDR3 is built from 13 residues. CDR3 DNA sequence: TGTGCCAGCAGCCCCCGTGATACGAATGAGCAGTTCTTC. Protein sequence: CASSPRDTNEQFF.

Notes on this clone: One end of the junction varies from germline; a read error may be responsible. V is TRBV20-1 and J is TRBJ2-7; TRBD2 matches 8 bases. The CDR3 sequence is 11 residues long. Germline CDR1 and CDR2: DFQATT and SNEGSKA (reference sequence). The CDR3 region has the DNA TGCAGTGCCCGGCGAGCGGGAGAATTCACCTTC. This codes for CSARRAGEFTF.

The chain employs TRBV7-3 and TRBJ2-3; D is unclear. CDR3 length: 14 amino acids. Trimming shortened V by 8 bases and J by 0 bases, and 12 bases separated the two germline ends. The V gene's germline CDR1 is SGHTA and CDR2 FQGTGA. The CDR3 loop reads CASAKVGSTDTQYF. Here the CDR3 DNA reads TGTGCCAGCGCCAAGGTTGGGAGCACAGATACGCAGTATTTT.

Only a few counts were recorded for this clone. The chain uses TRBV7-6 and TRBJ2-3; D is unresolved. Germline CDR1 reads SGHVS; CDR2 reads FNYEAQ. V was pared by 2 bases and J by 2 bases, with 2 bases between. The CDR3 is 12 amino acids. DNA for the CDR3: TGTGCCAGCAGCTTACACACAGATACGCAGTATTTT. Translating it yields CASSLHTDTQYF.

This clone was picked up a small number of times. The rearrangement joins TRBV19 to TRBJ2-7, with TRBD1 matching over 8 bases. The germline V gene has CDR1 LNHDA and CDR2 SQIVND (reference sequence). Germline trimming cut 6 bases from V and 4 bases from J; bases unmatched to any gene: 8. The CDR3 extends over 14 amino acids. The CDR3 region has the DNA TGTGCCAGTAGGCCGGGGACAGGCTCGTACGAGCAGTACTTC. It specifies CASRPGTGSYEQYF.